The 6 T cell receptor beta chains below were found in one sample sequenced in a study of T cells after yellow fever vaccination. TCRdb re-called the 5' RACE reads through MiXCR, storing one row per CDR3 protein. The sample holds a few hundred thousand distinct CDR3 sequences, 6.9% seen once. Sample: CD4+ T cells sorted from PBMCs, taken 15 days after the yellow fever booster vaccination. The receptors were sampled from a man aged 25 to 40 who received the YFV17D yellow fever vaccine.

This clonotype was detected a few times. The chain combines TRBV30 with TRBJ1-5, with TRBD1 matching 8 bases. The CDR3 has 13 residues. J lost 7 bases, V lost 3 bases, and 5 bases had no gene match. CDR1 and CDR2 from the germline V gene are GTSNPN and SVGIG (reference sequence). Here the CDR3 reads CAWSMTGEQPQHF. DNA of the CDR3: TGTGCCTGGAGCATGACAGGGGAACAGCCCCAGCATTTT.

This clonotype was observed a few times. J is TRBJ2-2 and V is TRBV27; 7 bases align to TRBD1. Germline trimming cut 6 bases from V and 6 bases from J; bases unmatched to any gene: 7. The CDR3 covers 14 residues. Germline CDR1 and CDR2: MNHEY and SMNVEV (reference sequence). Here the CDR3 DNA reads TGTGCCAGCAGGCGGACAGGTCCATCCGGGGAGCTGTTTTTT. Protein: CASRRTGPSGELFF.

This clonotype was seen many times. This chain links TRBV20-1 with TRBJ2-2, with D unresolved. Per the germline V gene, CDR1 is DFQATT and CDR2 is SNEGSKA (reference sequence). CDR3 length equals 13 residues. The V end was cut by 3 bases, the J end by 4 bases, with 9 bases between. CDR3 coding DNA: TGCAGTGCTAGCCTAGTGCGCACCGGGGAGCTGTTTTTT. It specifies CSASLVRTGELFF.

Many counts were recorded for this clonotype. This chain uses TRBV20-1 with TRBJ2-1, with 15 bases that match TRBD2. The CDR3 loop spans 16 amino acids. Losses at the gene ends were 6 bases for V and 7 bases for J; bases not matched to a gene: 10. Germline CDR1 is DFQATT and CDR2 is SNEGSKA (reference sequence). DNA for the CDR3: TGCAGTGCGGACGCCGGACTAGCGGGAGGGTGGAATGAGCAGTTCTTC. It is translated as CSADAGLAGGWNEQFF.

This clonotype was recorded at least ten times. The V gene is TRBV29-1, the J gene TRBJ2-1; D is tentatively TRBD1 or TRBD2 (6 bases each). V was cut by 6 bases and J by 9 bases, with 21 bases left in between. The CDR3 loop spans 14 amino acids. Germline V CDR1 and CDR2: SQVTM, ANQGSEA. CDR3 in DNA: TGCAGCGTCCTCCGGGGGCGCGTCCTTCCTGAGCAGTTCTTC. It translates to CSVLRGRVLPEQFF.

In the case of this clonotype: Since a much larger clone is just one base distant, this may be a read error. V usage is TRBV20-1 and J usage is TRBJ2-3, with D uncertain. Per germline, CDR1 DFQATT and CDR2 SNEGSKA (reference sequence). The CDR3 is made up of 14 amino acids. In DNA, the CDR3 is TGCAGTGCTAGACTGGGCCGGCTCACAGATCCGCAGTATTTT. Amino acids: CSARLGRLTDPQYF.